Each of the 28 T cell receptor beta chains below was sequenced from the same sample in a study of CXCR3-negative and CXCR3-positive naive CD8 T cells. The TRB cDNA libraries were prepared by 5' RACE with UMI labels. After re-calling the 5' RACE reads, TCRdb lists one entry per CDR3 protein, DNA absent. Reported are approximately 49,000 distinct CDR3 sequences; the ten largest clones contain roughly 15%. The sequencing sample was made of memory CD8+ T cells from blood. The receptor source for this set is a human donor in good health. Some clones in this sample may be carry-over from other donors' samples.

V is TRBV6-5 and J is TRBJ2-1; TCRdb selects TRBD1, and the lack of DNA leaves this call unchecked. Germline CDR1 is MNHEY and CDR2 is SVGAGI. CDR3 size: 16 residues. CDR3 sequence reads: CASSYPGGGGGNEQFF.

The V call is TRBV5-5, the J call TRBJ2-3; TCRdb lists TRBD2, though no DNA is available to test this call. This CDR3 is built from 15 residues. The germline V gene encodes CDR1 SGHKS and CDR2 YYEKEE (reference sequence). The CDR3 sequence is CASSSTSGDTDTQYF.

The rearrangement uses TRBV4-2 and TRBJ1-1. The CDR3 sequence is 15 residues long. The germline V gene encodes CDR1 LGHNA and CDR2 YNFKEQ. CDR3 amino acids: CASSSRPSGNTEAFF.

This chain uses TRBV20-1 with TRBJ2-7; the TCRdb D gene call, TRBD1, has no DNA to confirm it. This CDR3 region has 15 residues. Looked up from germline, CDR1 is DFQATT and CDR2 is SNEGSKA (reference sequence). The CDR3 is CSAWDRDTGAHEQYF.

The V and J genes are TRBV9 and TRBJ2-7; the D call of TRBD2 rests on TCRdb alone, since no DNA is present to check it. The CDR3 contains 14 residues. Looked up from germline, CDR1 is SGDLS and CDR2 is YYNGEE. The CDR3 protein is CASSVAAGPYEQYF.

The chain recombines TRBV4-3 with TRBJ2-4; the D call from TCRdb, TRBD1, cannot be confirmed without DNA. This CDR3 is 14 amino acids long. The germline CDR1 and CDR2 sequences are LGHNA and YSLEER. CDR3 sequence reads: CASSRGQGKNIQYF.

This chain links TRBV6-5 with TRBJ2-5; TCRdb calls TRBD1, which cannot be checked without DNA. This CDR3 is 15 amino acids long. Germline lookup yields CDR1 MNHEY and CDR2 SVGAGI. The CDR3 reads CASSYSGGAVKTQYF.

J is TRBJ1-4 and V is TRBV20-1; TCRdb outputs TRBD1, but without DNA this stays unchecked. Germline values: CDR1 DFQATT, CDR2 SNEGSKA (reference sequence). CDR3 length: 14 amino acids. CDR3 amino acids: CSARVYRGNEKLFF.

J is TRBJ1-1 and V is TRBV7-6; TCRdb's D gene call, TRBD1, goes unchecked for lack of DNA. This CDR3 comprises 20 residues. Germline V gene lookup returns CDR1 SGHVS and CDR2 FNYEAQ. This CDR3 reads CASTQLTGQGAPNLKAEAFF.

The chain uses TRBV7-9 and TRBJ2-7. CDR1 is SEHNR, CDR2 FQNEAQ, per germline (reference sequence). This CDR3 is 12 amino acids long. The CDR3 sequence is CASSLQPDEQYF.

The chain carries TRBV29-1 and TRBJ2-1; TCRdb's D call, TRBD2, is unchecked because there is no DNA. The germline V gene has CDR1 SQVTM and CDR2 ANQGSEA. CDR3 length equals 14 residues. The CDR3 loop is CSASGTSSYNEQFF.

This chain joins TRBV29-1 and TRBJ2-3. Germline V gene data show CDR1 as SQVTM and CDR2 as ANQGSEA. The CDR3 runs to 12 residues. This CDR3 is CSVPKLTDTQYF.

This sequence joins TRBV7-2 and TRBJ2-3. Germline loops: CDR1 SGHTA, CDR2 FQGNSA. The CDR3 is 17 amino acids. The CDR3 loop reads CASSLGHRGLSTDTQYF.

The chain couples TRBV20-1 to TRBJ1-5. Per germline, CDR1 DFQATT and CDR2 SNEGSKA (reference sequence). This CDR3 is built from 12 residues. Here the CDR3 reads CSARDGSQPQHF.

The J gene is TRBJ1-4, the V gene TRBV6-4; TCRdb lists TRBD1, though no DNA is available to test this call. Germline CDR1 and CDR2: MRHNA and SNTAGT. The CDR3 is made up of 13 amino acids. CDR3 loop: CASSRTVGEKLFF.

This clonotype ranks as medium-sized (0.01 to 0.1%) in terms of frequency. The CDR3 loop reads CASSRGENTEAFF. The chain recombines TRBV6-2 or TRBV6-3 with TRBJ1-1; the TCRdb call, TRBD1, lacks DNA for checking. Germline CDR1 is MNHEY and CDR2 is SVGEGT. The CDR3 contains 13 residues.

The chain recombines TRBV27 with TRBJ2-1; TCRdb selects TRBD2, and the lack of DNA leaves this call unchecked. The CDR3 consists of 14 residues. Germline V gene lookup returns CDR1 MNHEY and CDR2 SMNVEV (reference sequence). Here the CDR3 reads CASSFSGAYNEQLF.

This rearrangement joins TRBV4-2 to TRBJ2-7; TCRdb calls TRBD1, which cannot be checked without DNA. The germline gives CDR1 LGHNA, CDR2 YNFKEQ. CDR3 length equals 15 residues. The CDR3 reads CASSQVRDSAYEQYF.

The chain is built from TRBV29-1 and TRBJ2-7; the TRBD1 assignment by TCRdb is unverifiable without DNA. Per germline, CDR1 SQVTM and CDR2 ANQGSEA. The CDR3 is 17 residues long. The CDR3 here is CSVEQPDSSFTSYEQYF.

The rearrangement links TRBV6-2 or TRBV6-3 to TRBJ1-6. This CDR3 region has 15 residues. The V gene's germline CDR1 is MNHEY and CDR2 SVGEGT. Here the CDR3 reads CASSYSSVEVSPLHF.

This chain uses TRBV28 with TRBJ1-1; TCRdb selects TRBD1, and the lack of DNA leaves this call unchecked. This CDR3 has 16 residues. Germline CDR1 reads MDHEN; CDR2 reads SYDVKM. CDR3 residues: CASSPSSGDRGTEAFF.

The gene calls are TRBV6-5 and TRBJ1-4. Germline CDR1 is MNHEY and CDR2 is SVGAGI. CDR3 length: 14 amino acids. CDR3 sequence: CASSLSGLNEKLFF.

This rearrangement joins TRBV27 to TRBJ2-1; lacking DNA, the TRBD2 call made by TCRdb goes unchecked. The CDR3 has 15 amino acids. CDR1 is MNHEY and CDR2 is SMNVEV in the germline V gene (reference sequence). The CDR3 reads CASSSLGRAYNEQFF.

The V and J genes are TRBV28 and TRBJ2-1. The CDR3 runs to 15 residues. Germline assignment: CDR1 MDHEN and CDR2 SYDVKM. CDR3 residues: CASSLTGGNYNEQFF.

This rearrangement joins TRBV2 to TRBJ1-1; TCRdb names TRBD1, which stays unverified in the absence of DNA. Germline V gene lookup returns CDR1 SNHLY and CDR2 FYNNEI. This CDR3 has 12 amino acids. The CDR3 loop reads CASSIRGTEAFF. Drawing the rest from reference TRBV2 and TRBJ1-1, the complete variable domain is EPEVTQTPSHQVTQMGQEVILRCVPISNHLYFYWYRQILGQKVEFLVSFYNNEISEKSEIFDDQFSVERPDGSNFTLKIRSTKLEDSAMYFCASSIRGTEAFFGQGTRLTVV.

V gene TRBV14 combines with J gene TRBJ2-1. CDR3 length: 17 amino acids. From germline, CDR1 is SGHDN and CDR2 FVKESK. CDR3 residues: CASSPDRLGRLYNEQFF.

The rearrangement joins TRBV15 to TRBJ1-1. Germline CDR1 and CDR2: LNHNV and YYDKDF (reference sequence). This CDR3 spans 15 amino acids. The CDR3 sequence is CATSRDRSGGTEAFF.

J is TRBJ2-1 and V is TRBV7-2; checking the TCRdb D call of TRBD2 is not possible without DNA. There are 15 residues in the CDR3. Germline V gives CDR1 SGHTA, CDR2 FQGNSA. This CDR3 reads CASSSIAGGYNEQFF.